This T cell receptor (beta chain) was sequenced for a study of cytomegalovirus exposure and HLA in healthy donors. Study results and caveats: There were some V segments, including TRBV6-2 and TRBV6-3, excluded as indistinguishable. Compared with the roughly 670-donor mean, an Asian-associated ancestry cluster reportedly had fewer N-insertions, according to a later analysis.

Comment on this clone: Its antigen is currently unknown.

The PCR was carried out with 60 Vbeta primers and 13 Jbeta primers. This table comes from immunoSEQ multiplex PCR, and its TCRdb copy is limited to in-frame clones, with some not included. The repertoire has 250,000 or so clones, roughly 91% of them found once; the top ten carry roughly 1.5%. V dropped 5 bases and J dropped 4; count of bases not matched to a gene: 8. Germline V gene sequence: CDR1 SGHTA, CDR2 FQGNSA. This CDR3 is 14 amino acids long. This clonotype was sampled from a girl between 2 and 10 years old in good health and CMV-seronegative. Sequenced sample: PBMCs. The rearrangement links TRBV7-2 to TRBJ2-7; the match to TRBD1 covers 7 bases. The CDR3 protein is CASSGEGARYEQYF. CDR3 DNA: TGTGCCAGCAGCGGAGAGGGGGCTCGGTACGAGCAGTACTTC.